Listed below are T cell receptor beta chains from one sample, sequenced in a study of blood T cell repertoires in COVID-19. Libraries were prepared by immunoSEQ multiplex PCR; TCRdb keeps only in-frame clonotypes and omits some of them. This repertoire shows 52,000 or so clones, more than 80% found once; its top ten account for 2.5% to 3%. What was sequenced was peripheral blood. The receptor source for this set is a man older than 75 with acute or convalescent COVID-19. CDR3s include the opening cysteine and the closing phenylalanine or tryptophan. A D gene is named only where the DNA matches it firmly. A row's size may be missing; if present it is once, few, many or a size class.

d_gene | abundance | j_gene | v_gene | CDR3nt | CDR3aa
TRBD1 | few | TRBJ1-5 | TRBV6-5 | TGTGCCAGCAGGCAATCCCAGGGGGGCAATCAGCCCCAGCATTTT | CASRQSQGGNQPQHF
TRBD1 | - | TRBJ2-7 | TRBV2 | TGTGCCAGCAGGGAGACAGGGGAGGATTTCGAGCAGTACTTC | CASRETGEDFEQYF
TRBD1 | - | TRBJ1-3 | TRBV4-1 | TGCGCCAGCAGCCAAGACGGCACCGTTCGGGGACAGGCGAACTCTGGAAACACCATATATTTT | CASSQDGTVRGQANSGNTIYF
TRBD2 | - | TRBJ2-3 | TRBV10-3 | TGTGCCATCAGTGAGTCTTCTAGCGGGGGGGATACGCAGTATTTT | CAISESSSGGDTQYF
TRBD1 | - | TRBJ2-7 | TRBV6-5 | TGTGCCACAGGAAACAGACAGGGGGCTTCCTACGAGCAGTACTTC | CATGNRQGASYEQYF
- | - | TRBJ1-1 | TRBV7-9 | TGTGCCAGCAGCCCTATTAGGGAAGGGGTTGAAGCTTTCTTT | CASSPIREGVEAFF
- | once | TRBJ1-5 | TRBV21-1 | TGTGCCAGCAGAAGTATCCGGGGTAGCAATCAGCCCCAGCATTTT | CASRSIRGSNQPQHF
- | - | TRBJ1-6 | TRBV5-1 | TGCGCCAGCAGCTGGCGGACAAACAATTCACCCCTCCACTTT | CASSWRTNNSPLHF
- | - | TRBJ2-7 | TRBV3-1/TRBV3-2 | TGTGCCAGCAGCCAAGCTGCGGGGGAGCAGTACTTC | CASSQAAGEQYF
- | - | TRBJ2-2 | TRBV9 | TGTGCCAGCAGCCCCCAATTCGGGGAGCTGTTTTTT | CASSPQFGELFF
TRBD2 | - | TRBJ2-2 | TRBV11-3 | TGTGCCAGCAGCCGCCGACTAGCGGGGCCCGCGAACACCGGGGAGCTGTTTTTT | CASSRRLAGPANTGELFF
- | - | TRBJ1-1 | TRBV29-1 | TGCAGCGTCCCGGGACACGTGAACACTGAAGCTTTCTTT | CSVPGHVNTEAFF
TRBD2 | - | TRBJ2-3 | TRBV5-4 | TGTGCCAGCAGCTTACCCCGGGGGGGCGACACAGATACGCAGTATTTT | CASSLPRGGDTDTQYF
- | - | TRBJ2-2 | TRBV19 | TGTGCCAGTAGTTTCAGGGCCGGGGAGCTGTTTTTT | CASSFRAGELFF
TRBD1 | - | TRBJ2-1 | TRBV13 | TGTGCCAGCAGCTTAAGGACAGGGGGAAGCTCCTACAATGAGCAGTTCTTC | CASSLRTGGSSYNEQFF
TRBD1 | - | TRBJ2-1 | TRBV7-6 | TGTGCCAGCAGCACCCCGGGACAGTATGTCAATGAGCAGTTCTTC | CASSTPGQYVNEQFF
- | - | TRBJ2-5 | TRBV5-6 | TGTGCCAGCAGCTCCACCCTCCGGGGGGCCTCTTATGTCGAGACCCAGTACTTC | CASSSTLRGASYVETQYF
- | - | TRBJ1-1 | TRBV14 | TGTGCCAGCAGCCAAGTCTCCCTAGGTGAAGCTTTCTTT | CASSQVSLGEAFF
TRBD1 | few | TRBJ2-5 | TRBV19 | TGTGCCAGTAGTATCACGGGACAGATACAAGAGACCCAGTACTTC | CASSITGQIQETQYF
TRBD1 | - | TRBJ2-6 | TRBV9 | TGTGCCAGCAGCGAGAAGACAGGGGGCGCTTCTGGGGCCAACGTCCTGACTTTC | CASSEKTGGASGANVLTF
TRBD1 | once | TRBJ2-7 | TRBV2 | TGTGCCAGCAGTGAAGCAATGGGACAGGGCTACGAGCAGTACTTC | CASSEAMGQGYEQYF
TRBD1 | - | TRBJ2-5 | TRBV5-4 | TGTGCCAGCAGCTTACGACAGGGAGTGAGAGAGACCCAGTACTTC | CASSLRQGVRETQYF
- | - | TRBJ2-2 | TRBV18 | TGTGCCAGCTCACCATTCGCAGAAACCGGGGAGCTGTTTTTT | CASSPFAETGELFF
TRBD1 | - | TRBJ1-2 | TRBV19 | TGTGCCAGTAGCGACAGGGCTCTAGGCTACACCTTC | CASSDRALGYTF
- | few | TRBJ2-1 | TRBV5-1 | TGCGCCAGCAGCCCAATAACAGGCGTGGGGCAATCCTACAATGAGCAGTTCTTC | CASSPITGVGQSYNEQFF